The 30 T cell receptor beta chains given below trace back to one sample, sequenced in a study of long-term antiretroviral therapy in people with HIV. Sequencing relied on immunoSEQ assay v3.0, run at survey level. Sequencing was performed with immunoSEQ multiplex PCR; in TCRdb, only in-frame clones are kept and a portion is missing. Of around 34,000 clones listed, about four fifths are singletons. This material consisted of unsorted PBMCs, taken 3 years after starting antiretroviral therapy. These TCRs come from a man aged 45-60 years with HIV.

The chain has TRBV5-1 and TRBJ1-3, with 7 bases fitting TRBD1. The CDR3 has 14 residues. The J segment lost 2 bases and the V segment lost 3 bases, leaving 2 bases of the junction unmatched. The V gene's germline CDR1 is SGHRS and CDR2 YFSETQ. CDR3 in DNA: TGCGCCAGCAGCTCTGGACAGGCTGGAAACACCATATATTTT. The encoded protein is CASSSGQAGNTIYF.

The chain links TRBV7-9 to TRBJ2-7; D remains ambiguous. V lost 5 bases and J lost 2, with 13 bases in between. The CDR3 spans 14 residues. The germline gives CDR1 SEHNR, CDR2 FQNEAQ (reference sequence). The CDR3 protein is CASSQPLSPYEQYF. CDR3 sequence (DNA): TGTGCCAGCAGCCAGCCACTGTCCCCCTACGAGCAGTACTTC.

V and J are TRBV6-5 and TRBJ1-2; 7 nucleotides align to TRBD1. The CDR3 sequence is 12 residues long. In germline, CDR1 is MNHEY, CDR2 SVGAGI. Trimming cost V 5 bases and J 11 bases; bases outside gene matches: 8. The CDR3 nucleotides are TGTGCCAGCAGTCACAGGGCAGGGGGGTACACCTTC. This encodes CASSHRAGGYTF.

The J gene is TRBJ2-5, the V gene TRBV9; weak D call: TRBD2 (7 bases). Germline CDR1 is SGDLS and CDR2 is YYNGEE. V lost 4 bases to trimming and J lost 5 bases, with 21 bases between them. The CDR3 runs 16 residues. CDR3 in amino acids: CASSSDRDGGRETQYF. As DNA, the CDR3 is TGTGCCAGCAGCTCTGACCGGGACGGGGGGCGCGAGACCCAGTACTTC. Based on the CDR3 plus reference TRBV9 and TRBJ2-5, the full variable domain is DSGVTQTPKHLITATGQRVTLRCSPRSGDLSVYWYQQSLDQGLQFLIQYYNGEERAKGNILERFSAQQFPDLHSELNLSSLELGDSALYFCASSSDRDGGRETQYFGPGTRLLVL.

The V call is TRBV27, the J call TRBJ2-7; D assignment may be TRBD1 or TRBD2 (5 bases each). Per germline, CDR1 MNHEY and CDR2 SMNVEV (reference sequence). The CDR3 runs to 14 residues. The ends were cut back, 6 bases at V and 3 bases at J, with 15 bases in the middle. This CDR3 reads CASRAKGRLYEQYF. The DNA of the CDR3 is TGTGCCAGCAGGGCCAAGGGACGGCTCTACGAGCAGTACTTC.

The rearrangement joins TRBV29-1 to TRBJ2-7; 10 bases line up with TRBD1. J was trimmed by 4 bases and V by 2 bases; bases with no gene match: 2. Germline V CDR1 and CDR2: SQVTM, ANQGSEA. The CDR3 totals 13 residues. Written as DNA, the CDR3 is TGCAGCGTTGAATGGACAGGGGGATACGAGCAGTACTTC. Translation: CSVEWTGGYEQYF.

The chain is built from TRBV10-3 and TRBJ1-1; D remains unclear. V lost 3 bases to trimming and J lost 3 bases, with 17 bases between them. This CDR3 spans 16 amino acids. In germline, CDR1 is ENHRY, CDR2 SYGVKD. This CDR3 is CAISEDPSSKYTEAFF. The CDR3 coding sequence is TGTGCCATCAGTGAAGACCCCTCATCAAAGTACACTGAAGCTTTCTTT.

The CDR3 sequence is CASVTEGSGANVLTF. CDR3 bases: TGTGCCAGCGTCACTGAGGGTTCTGGGGCCAACGTCCTGACTTTC. This chain connects TRBV6-6 to TRBJ2-6, with D perhaps TRBD2 (5 bases). Germline CDR1 MNHNY, CDR2 SVGAGI (reference sequence). V gave up 8 bases and J gave up 1 base, with 12 bases separating them. The CDR3 has 15 residues.

The chain combines TRBV19 with TRBJ2-5; D gene unclear. The V end was cut by 1 base, the J end by 4 bases, with 7 bases between. Germline V CDR1 and CDR2: LNHDA, SQIVND (reference sequence). The CDR3 length is 13 residues. CDR3 residues: CASSIARTETQYF. CDR3 DNA: TGTGCCAGTAGTATAGCGAGGACAGAGACCCAGTACTTC.

The chain combines TRBV20-1 with TRBJ1-1; D call uncertain. The CDR3 contains 10 residues. CDR1 is DFQATT, CDR2 SNEGSKA, per germline (reference sequence). V was clipped by 5 bases and J by 10 bases, with 11 bases between them. The CDR3 sequence is CSAEGWGAFF. For the CDR3, the DNA is TGCAGTGCTGAGGGATGGGGAGCTTTCTTT.

The chain combines TRBV29-1 with TRBJ1-5, with a possible D match to TRBD1 (5 bases). V was trimmed by 5 bases and J by 3 bases, leaving 11 bases between them. Germline V CDR1 and CDR2: SQVTM, ANQGSEA. The CDR3 has 13 residues. The CDR3 DNA sequence: TGCAGCGTTAGAGCAGGGCTCAATCAGCCCCAGCATTTT. It specifies CSVRAGLNQPQHF. Full variable domain (rest looked up from reference TRBV29-1 and TRBJ1-5): SAVISQKPSRDICQRGTSLTIQCQVDSQVTMMFWYRQQPGQSLTLIATANQGSEATYESGFVIDKFPISRPNLTFSTLTVSNMSPEDSSIYLCSVRAGLNQPQHFGDGTRLSIL.

Comments on this clone: The junction departs from germline at one end; a sequencing error may be responsible. V gene TRBV7-9 combines with J gene TRBJ2-7; possible D gene TRBD2, 7 bases. Germline V CDR1 and CDR2: SEHNR, FQNEAQ (reference sequence). The CDR3 runs to 12 residues. The CDR3 loop is CASSLLGGAAFF. CDR3 sequence (DNA): TGTGCCAGCAGCTTATTAGGGGGGGCAGCATTCTTC.

The V and J genes are TRBV4-1 and TRBJ1-3; the D gene is possibly TRBD1 (5 bases). The CDR3 runs to 15 residues. Germline CDR1 reads MGHRA; CDR2 reads YSYEKL. The V gene lost 4 bases and the J gene lost 4 bases, with 14 bases spanning the gap. Here the CDR3 reads CASSPAGLRGNTIYF. DNA for the CDR3: TGCGCCAGCAGCCCCGCGGGGCTACGGGGAAACACCATATATTTT.

In this sample, this clone turned up a few times. The gene calls are TRBV15 and TRBJ1-5; 9 nucleotides line up with TRBD1. Per germline, CDR1 LNHNV and CDR2 YYDKDF (reference sequence). The V and J ends lost 5 bases and 4 bases, in that order; junction bases with no gene match: 6. The CDR3 has 15 residues. The CDR3 DNA reads TGTGCCACCAGCTGGGACAGGGTTATGAATCAGCCCCAGCATTTT. Translation gives CATSWDRVMNQPQHF.

V gene TRBV7-8 combines with J gene TRBJ1-2; D unclear. V was shortened by 2 bases and J by 1 base, with 11 bases between the two germline ends. The length of the CDR3 is 15 residues. The germline V gene encodes CDR1 SGHVS and CDR2 FQNEAQ. The CDR3 loop reads CASSLSRVINYGYTF. In nucleotides, the CDR3 is TGTGCCAGCAGCTTATCCCGAGTTATTAACTATGGCTACACCTTC. The full variable domain, with the rest looked up from reference TRBV7-8 and TRBJ1-2, is GAGVSQSPRYKVAKRGQDVALRCDPISGHVSLFWYQQALGQGPEFLTYFQNEAQLDKSGLPSDRFFAERPEGSVSTLKIQRTQQEDSAVYLCASSLSRVINYGYTFGSGTRLTVV.

This sequence joins TRBV7-8 and TRBJ2-2; weak D call: TRBD1 (6 bases). Germline lookup yields CDR1 SGHVS and CDR2 FQNEAQ. The CDR3 loop spans 16 amino acids. V was cut by 5 bases and J by 5 bases, with 18 bases left in between. CDR3 residues: CASSPHLGARTGELFF. CDR3 DNA sequence: TGTGCCAGCAGCCCACATCTGGGGGCCAGGACCGGGGAGCTGTTTTTT.

The chain uses TRBV7-6 and TRBJ2-7; 8 bases align to TRBD1. This CDR3 spans 15 amino acids. V trimming: 4 bases; J trimming: 4 bases; junction bases outside the gene matches: 9. The germline V gene has CDR1 SGHVS and CDR2 FNYEAQ. The CDR3: CASSSGSRTGYEQYF. The CDR3 DNA is TGTGCCAGCAGCTCCGGATCTAGGACAGGGTACGAGCAGTACTTC.

The chain couples TRBV18 to TRBJ2-3; D remains unclear. The V and J ends lost 5 bases and 0 bases respectively, with 6 bases between them. The CDR3 spans 13 residues. Looked up from germline, CDR1 is KGHSH and CDR2 is LQKENI. CDR3 in amino acids: CASSGASTDTQYF. The CDR3 DNA reads as TGTGCCAGCTCAGGAGCCAGCACAGATACGCAGTATTTT.

The genes are TRBV5-4 and TRBJ2-7, with TRBD1 as a possible D gene (5 bases). The V end lost 2 bases, the J end lost 0 bases, and 12 bases lay between the germline ends. Per the germline V gene, CDR1 is SGHNT and CDR2 is YYREEE (reference sequence). The CDR3 contains 15 residues. CDR3: CASSFDSESSYEQYF. In nucleotides, the CDR3 is TGTGCCAGCAGCTTTGACAGTGAGAGCTCCTACGAGCAGTACTTC.

V and J are TRBV5-8 and TRBJ1-5, with D maybe TRBD1 (5 bases). This CDR3 has 14 residues. The V end was cut by 1 base, the J end by 1 base, with 6 bases between. Per germline, CDR1 SGHTS and CDR2 YDEGEE. The CDR3 DNA reads as TGTGCCAGCAGCTTGCGGGGGAGCAATCAGCCCCAGCATTTT. Residues: CASSLRGSNQPQHF.

This clone was recorded a few times. V and J are TRBV7-9 and TRBJ1-4; D gene uncertain. CDR1 and CDR2 from the germline V gene are SEHNR and FQNEAQ (reference sequence). This CDR3 spans 12 amino acids. V was clipped by 3 bases and J by 2 bases, with 1 base between them. The CDR3 sequence is CASSLTNEKLFF. The CDR3 nucleotides read TGTGCCAGCAGCTTGACTAATGAAAAACTGTTTTTT.

The rearrangement links TRBV5-6 to TRBJ2-1; D might be TRBD2 (5 bases). Trimming left V 3 bases short and J 10 bases short, with 8 bases between. CDR1 is SGHDT and CDR2 is YYEEEE in the germline V gene. There are 11 residues in the CDR3. The CDR3 is CASSSGREQFF. As DNA, the CDR3 is TGTGCCAGCAGCTCGGGGAGAGAGCAGTTCTTC.

This chain links TRBV7-2 with TRBJ1-1; 9 positions agree with TRBD1. CDR1 and CDR2 from the germline V gene are SGHTA and FQGNSA. The CDR3 totals 15 residues. Unmatched junction bases numbered 6, after V lost 6 bases and J lost 1 base. In DNA form, the CDR3 reads TGTGCCAGCAGGTTTGCACAGGGGGCGAACACTGAAGCTTTCTTT. As protein: CASRFAQGANTEAFF.

V usage is TRBV4-3 and J usage is TRBJ1-4, with 9 positions matching TRBD1. Per the germline V gene, CDR1 is LGHNA and CDR2 is YSLEER. CDR3 length: 15 residues. The V gene end was trimmed by 4 bases and the J gene end by 3 bases; junction bases not matched to a gene: 3. The CDR3 loop reads CASSPRDRANEKLFF. The CDR3 DNA is TGCGCCAGCAGCCCTCGGGACAGGGCTAATGAAAAACTGTTTTTT.

The table lists this clone with a count of one. The chain carries TRBV7-2 and TRBJ2-2; the D gene is possibly TRBD1 (5 bases). V was clipped by 5 bases and J by 8 bases, with 15 bases between them. Per the germline V gene, CDR1 is SGHTA and CDR2 is FQGNSA. The length of the CDR3 is 14 residues. The CDR3 loop is CASSLQGVSGELFF. The CDR3 DNA sequence: TGTGCCAGCAGCCTACAAGGGGTTTCGGGGGAGCTGTTTTTT.

This clone occurred a few times. The chain carries TRBV7-9 and TRBJ2-7; 7 nucleotides align to TRBD1. Germline V gene data show CDR1 as SEHNR and CDR2 as FQNEAQ (reference sequence). The junction had 2 bases not matched to a gene; V was cut back by 4 bases and J by 2 bases. The CDR3 length is 13 residues. DNA of the CDR3: TGTGCCAGCAGCTCGACAGGGACCTACGAGCAGTACTTC. Amino acids: CASSSTGTYEQYF.

This chain uses TRBV6-1 with TRBJ1-2; 9 bases map to TRBD1. Germline CDR1 MNHNS, CDR2 SASEGT. J gave up 8 bases and V 4 bases, and 17 bases lay outside the gene matches. This CDR3 has 17 residues. CDR3 sequence reads: CASSARTGDALLNGYTF. The CDR3 nucleotides are TGTGCCAGCAGTGCCCGGACAGGGGACGCACTACTAAACGGCTACACCTTC.

This clone came up a few times. The V call is TRBV15, the J call TRBJ2-4, with D unclear. This CDR3 is built from 15 residues. Trimming shortened V by 0 bases and J by 0 bases, and 6 bases separated the two germline ends. From germline, CDR1 is LNHNV and CDR2 YYDKDF (reference sequence). The CDR3 DNA reads as TGTGCCACCAGCAGAGATTTAGTAGCCAAAAACATTCAGTACTTC. It is translated as CATSRDLVAKNIQYF.

The V gene is TRBV7-2, the J gene TRBJ2-1; 9 bases fit TRBD1. CDR3 length: 13 residues. The trim removed 3 bases at V and 7 bases at J, leaving 1 base unmatched. Germline CDR1 SGHTA, CDR2 FQGNSA. The CDR3 loop is CASSFDRGNEQFF. As DNA, the CDR3 is TGTGCCAGCAGCTTCGACAGGGGGAATGAGCAGTTCTTC.

The V and J genes are TRBV5-4 and TRBJ2-3, with a possible D match to TRBD1 (6 bases). The V gene's germline CDR1 is SGHNT and CDR2 YYREEE (reference sequence). The CDR3 length is 15 residues. V lost 4 bases and J lost 1, with 13 bases in between. In DNA form, the CDR3 reads TGTGCCAGCAGCGTGGACAGTATTGGCACAGATACGCAGTATTTT. Translation: CASSVDSIGTDTQYF.